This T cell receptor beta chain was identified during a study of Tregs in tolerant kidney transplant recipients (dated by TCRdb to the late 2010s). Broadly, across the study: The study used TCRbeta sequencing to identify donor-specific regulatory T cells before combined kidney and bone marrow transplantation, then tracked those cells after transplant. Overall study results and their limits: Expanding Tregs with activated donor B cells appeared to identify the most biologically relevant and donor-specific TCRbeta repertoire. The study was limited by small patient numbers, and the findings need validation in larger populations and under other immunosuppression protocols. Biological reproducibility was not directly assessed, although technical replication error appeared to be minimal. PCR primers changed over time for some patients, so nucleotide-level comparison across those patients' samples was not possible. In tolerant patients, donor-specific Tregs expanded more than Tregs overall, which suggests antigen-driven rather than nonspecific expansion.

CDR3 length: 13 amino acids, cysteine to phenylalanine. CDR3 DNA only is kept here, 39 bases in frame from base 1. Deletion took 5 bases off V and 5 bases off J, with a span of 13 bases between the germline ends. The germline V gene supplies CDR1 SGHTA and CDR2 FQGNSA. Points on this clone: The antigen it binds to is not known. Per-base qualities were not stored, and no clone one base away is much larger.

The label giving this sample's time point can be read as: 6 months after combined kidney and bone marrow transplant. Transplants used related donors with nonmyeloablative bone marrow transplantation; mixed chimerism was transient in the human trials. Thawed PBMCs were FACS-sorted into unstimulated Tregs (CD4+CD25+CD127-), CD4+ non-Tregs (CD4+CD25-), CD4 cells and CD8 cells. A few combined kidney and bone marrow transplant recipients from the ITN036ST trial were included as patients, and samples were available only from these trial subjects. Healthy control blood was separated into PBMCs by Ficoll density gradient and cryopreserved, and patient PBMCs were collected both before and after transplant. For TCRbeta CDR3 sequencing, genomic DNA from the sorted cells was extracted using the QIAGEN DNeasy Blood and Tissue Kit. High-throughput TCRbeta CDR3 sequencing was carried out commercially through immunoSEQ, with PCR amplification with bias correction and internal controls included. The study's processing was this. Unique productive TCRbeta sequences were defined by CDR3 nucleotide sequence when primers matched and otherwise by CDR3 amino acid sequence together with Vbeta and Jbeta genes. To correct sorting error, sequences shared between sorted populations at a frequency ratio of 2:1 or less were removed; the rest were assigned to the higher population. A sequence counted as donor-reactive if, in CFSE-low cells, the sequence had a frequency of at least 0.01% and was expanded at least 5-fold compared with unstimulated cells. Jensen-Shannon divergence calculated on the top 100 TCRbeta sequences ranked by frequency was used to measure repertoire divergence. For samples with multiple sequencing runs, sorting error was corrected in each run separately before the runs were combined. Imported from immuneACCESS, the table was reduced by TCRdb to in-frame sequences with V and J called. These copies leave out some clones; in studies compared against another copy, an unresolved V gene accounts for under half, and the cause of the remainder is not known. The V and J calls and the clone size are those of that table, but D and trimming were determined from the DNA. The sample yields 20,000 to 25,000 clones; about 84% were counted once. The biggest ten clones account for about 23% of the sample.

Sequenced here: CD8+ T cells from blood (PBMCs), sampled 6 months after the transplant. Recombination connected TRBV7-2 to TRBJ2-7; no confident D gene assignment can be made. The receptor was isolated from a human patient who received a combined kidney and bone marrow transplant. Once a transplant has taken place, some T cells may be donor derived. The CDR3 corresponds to CASSPFRSHEQYF. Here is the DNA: TGTGCCAGCAGCCCTTTTAGAAGCCACGAGCAGTACTTC.